The clone carrying this T cell receptor beta chain was counted many times. Its antigen remains unknown. These data originate in a study of identical twins. Study-wide findings and caveats: Without tracking the same donors, conclusions rested on cross-sectional statistical analysis. In monozygotic twins, models underestimated the sharing of out-of-frame TCR alpha.

The germline CDR1 and CDR2 sequences are SGHRS and YFSETQ. The CDR3 length is 18 residues. V lost 0 bases to trimming and J lost 3 bases; unmatched junction nucleotides: 8. TCRdb ran MiXCR on the 5' RACE reads and lists one entry per CDR3 protein. The sample contains fewer than 650,000 distinct CDR3 sequences, around 7.5% of which appear only once. The sample was also linked to a second study, of yellow fever vaccine responses in identical twins.

The gene calls are TRBV5-1 and TRBJ2-3, with 12 bases aligning to TRBD2. The clonotype comes from a young woman in good health. Sequenced: PBMCs. The CDR3 here is CASSLGLAGARGTDTQYF. The DNA for the CDR3 is TGCGCCAGCAGCTTGGGACTAGCGGGGGCCAGGGGGACAGATACGCAGTATTTT.